The 11 T cell receptor beta chains in this list originate from one sample, sequenced in a study of blood T cell repertoires in COVID-19 (dated by TCRdb to the early 2020s). The library was built by means of the immunoSEQ multiplex PCR assay. The table was pulled from immuneACCESS by TCRdb, which kept in-frame rearrangements only. Such tables lose some clones; where checked, under half of the loss comes from unresolved V genes, and the rest has no known cause. This sample gives tens of thousands of clones in total; around 80% of them show up just once. The ten biggest clones cover 11% of the sample. Sequenced sample: peripheral blood. All receptors come from a man aged 50 or older with acute or convalescent COVID-19.

The chain employs TRBV19 and TRBJ1-5, with 7 bases fitting TRBD1. The CDR3 has 15 residues. Germline V gene data show CDR1 as LNHDA and CDR2 as SQIVND (reference sequence). V shed 4 bases and J 3 bases; nucleotides not matched to a gene: 6. The CDR3 loop is CASSTIDRDNQPQHF. The CDR3, as DNA: TGTGCCAGTAGTACAATTGACAGGGACAATCAGCCCCAGCATTTT.

J is TRBJ1-4 and V is TRBV6-1, with unresolved D. The germline gives CDR1 MNHNS, CDR2 SASEGT. V was cut by 2 bases and J by 2 bases, with 9 bases left in between. This CDR3 has 15 residues. CDR3 sequence reads: CASSEHGGTNEKLFF. In DNA form, the CDR3 reads TGTGCCAGCAGTGAACATGGAGGGACTAATGAAAAACTGTTTTTT.

The chain has TRBV5-4 and TRBJ1-6, with 7 bases matching TRBD1. Germline lookup yields CDR1 SGHNT and CDR2 YYREEE (reference sequence). J gave up 2 bases and V 0 bases, and 11 bases lay outside the gene matches. The length of the CDR3 is 19 residues. The CDR3 bases are TGTGCCAGCAGCTTGGGCCAGGGGGGTGCCTGGCCCTATAATTCACCCCTCCACTTT. Translated, it gives CASSLGQGGAWPYNSPLHF.

This clone was seen just once. The J gene is TRBJ1-5, the V gene TRBV6-1, with D tentatively TRBD1 (6 bases). In germline, CDR1 is MNHNS, CDR2 SASEGT. The CDR3 is made up of 16 amino acids. Trimming shortened V by 1 base and J by 7 bases, and 17 bases separated the two germline ends. The CDR3 spells CASSEEGVWGPQPQHF. For the CDR3, the DNA is TGTGCCAGCAGTGAAGAAGGGGTATGGGGGCCACAGCCCCAGCATTTT.

This chain uses TRBV9 with TRBJ1-1; D uncertain. Trimming left V 3 bases short and J 5 bases short, with 17 bases between. The CDR3 has 15 amino acids. Germline V gene lookup returns CDR1 SGDLS and CDR2 YYNGEE. This CDR3 is CASSAAWSPGTEAFF. DNA for the CDR3: TGTGCCAGCAGCGCCGCTTGGTCCCCCGGGACTGAAGCTTTCTTT.

The chain combines TRBV6-6 with TRBJ1-1, with 7 bases that match TRBD1. Germline V gene lookup returns CDR1 MNHNY and CDR2 SVGAGI (reference sequence). Losses at the gene ends were 2 bases for V and 5 bases for J; bases not matched to a gene: 11. This CDR3 is built from 16 residues. CDR3 bases: TGTGCCAGCAGTTACCGGATGACAGGGTGGGAGACTGAAGCTTTCTTT. This sequence encodes CASSYRMTGWETEAFF.

The V gene is TRBV10-1, the J gene TRBJ1-4; TRBD1 matches 7 bases. Germline V CDR1 and CDR2: WNHNN, SYGVQD (reference sequence). This CDR3 is 14 amino acids long. Unmatched junction bases numbered 5, after V lost 6 bases and J lost 4 bases. This CDR3 is CASSPDRDNEKLFF. CDR3 coding DNA: TGCGCCAGCAGCCCTGACAGGGATAATGAAAAACTGTTTTTT.

This clone appeared once. This chain connects TRBV5-6 to TRBJ2-2; the D gene is possibly TRBD2 (6 bases). The CDR3 length is 14 residues. Germline V gives CDR1 SGHDT, CDR2 YYEEEE. The V and J ends lost 4 bases and 2 bases respectively, with 9 bases between them. DNA for the CDR3: TGTGCCAGCAGCGGGGGGAAAAACACCGGGGAGCTGTTTTTT. Translating it yields CASSGGKNTGELFF.

As for this clone: At one end, the junction sequence differs from germline, possibly due to a read error. This sequence joins TRBV19 and TRBJ2-2; TRBD1 aligns across 7 bases. The CDR3 runs to 15 residues. Germline V gives CDR1 LNHDA, CDR2 SQIVND (reference sequence). CDR3 sequence: CASSIDRANAGELFF. CDR3 coding DNA: TGTGCCAGTAGTATTGACAGGGCGAACGCCGGGGAGCTGTTTTTT.

Only a few counts were recorded for this clone. The chain employs TRBV15 and TRBJ1-2; D is possibly TRBD1 (6 bases). Germline CDR1 LNHNV, CDR2 YYDKDF (reference sequence). Between the trimmed V and J ends, which lost 1 base and 2 bases, there was a span of 14 bases. This CDR3 spans 16 amino acids. CDR3 in DNA: TGTGCCACCAGCAGAGGAGGGGGTCAGGTGAACTATGGCTACACCTTC. Translated, it gives CATSRGGGQVNYGYTF.

This clone was counted a few times. This chain joins TRBV19 and TRBJ1-1; the D is unclear. The CDR3 is 13 residues long. V was clipped by 4 bases and J by 10 bases, with 16 bases between them. Germline V gene sequence: CDR1 LNHDA, CDR2 SQIVND (reference sequence). In DNA, the CDR3 is TGTGCCAGTAGTACTTATAGCCAGCTCGGAGCTTTCTTT. This sequence encodes CASSTYSQLGAFF. The complete variable domain, with remaining parts taken from reference TRBV19 and TRBJ1-1, reads DGGITQSPKYLFRKEGQNVTLSCEQNLNHDAMYWYRQDPGQGLRLIYYSQIVNDFQKGDIAEGYSVSREKKESFPLTVTSAQKNPTAFYLCASSTYSQLGAFFGQGTRLTVV.